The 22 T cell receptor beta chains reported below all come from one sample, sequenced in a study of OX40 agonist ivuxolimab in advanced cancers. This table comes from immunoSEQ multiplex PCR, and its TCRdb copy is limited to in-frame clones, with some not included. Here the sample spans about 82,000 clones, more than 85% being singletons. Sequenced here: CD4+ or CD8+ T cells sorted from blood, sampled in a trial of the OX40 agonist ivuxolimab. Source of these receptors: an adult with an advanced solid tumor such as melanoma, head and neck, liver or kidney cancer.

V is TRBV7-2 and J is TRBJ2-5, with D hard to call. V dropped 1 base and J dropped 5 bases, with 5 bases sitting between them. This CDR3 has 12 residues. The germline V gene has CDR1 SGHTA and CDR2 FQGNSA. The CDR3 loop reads CASSLGRETQYF. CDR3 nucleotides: TGTGCCAGCAGCTTAGGCCGGGAGACCCAGTACTTC.

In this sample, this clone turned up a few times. CDR3 region: CAWSRPDRDNTEAFF. The CDR3 bases are TGTGCCTGGAGCCGTCCGGACAGGGATAACACTGAAGCTTTCTTT. The chain carries TRBV30 and TRBJ1-1, with 8 nucleotides matching TRBD1. Trimming cost V 3 bases and J 2 bases; bases outside gene matches: 8. The CDR3 loop spans 15 amino acids. The germline gives CDR1 GTSNPN, CDR2 SVGIG (reference sequence).

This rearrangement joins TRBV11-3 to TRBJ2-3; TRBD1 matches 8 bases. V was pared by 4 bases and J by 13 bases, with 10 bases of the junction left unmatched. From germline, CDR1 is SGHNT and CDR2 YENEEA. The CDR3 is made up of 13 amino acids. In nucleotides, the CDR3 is TGTGCCAGCAGCTATCTATCGGGACAGGCGGAGTATTTT. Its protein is CASSYLSGQAEYF. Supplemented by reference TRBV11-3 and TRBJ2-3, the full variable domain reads EAGVVQSPRYKIIEKKQPVAFWCNPISGHNTLYWYLQNLGQGPELLIRYENEEAVDDSQLPKDRFSAERLKGVDSTLKIQPAELGDSAVYLCASSYLSGQAEYFGPGTRLTVL.

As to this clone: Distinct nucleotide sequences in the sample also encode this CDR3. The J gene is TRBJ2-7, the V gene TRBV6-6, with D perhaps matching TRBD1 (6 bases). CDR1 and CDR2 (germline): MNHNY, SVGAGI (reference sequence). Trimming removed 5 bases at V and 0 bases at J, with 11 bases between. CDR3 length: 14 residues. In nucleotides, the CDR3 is TGTGCCAGCAGTAGGGCAGGGGCCTCCTACGAGCAGTACTTC. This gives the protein CASSRAGASYEQYF.

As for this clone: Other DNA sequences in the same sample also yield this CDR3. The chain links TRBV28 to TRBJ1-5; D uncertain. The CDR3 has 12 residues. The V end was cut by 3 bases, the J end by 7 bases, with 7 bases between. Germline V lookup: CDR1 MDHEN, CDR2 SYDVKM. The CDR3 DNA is TGTGCCAGCAGTTTGGAAGGCCAGCCCCAGCATTTT. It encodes CASSLEGQPQHF.

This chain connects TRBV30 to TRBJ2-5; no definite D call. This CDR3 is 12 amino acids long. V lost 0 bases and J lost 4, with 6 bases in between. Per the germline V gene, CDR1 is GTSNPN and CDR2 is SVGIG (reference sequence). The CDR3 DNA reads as TGTGCCTGGAGTGTACTCAGAGAGACCCAGTACTTC. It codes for CAWSVLRETQYF.

CDR3 nucleotide sequence: TGTGCCAGCAGTGATGCTAGCGGGAGGTCCTACAATGAGCAGTTCTTC. The encoded protein is CASSDASGRSYNEQFF. The genes are TRBV25-1 and TRBJ2-1, with 11 bases fitting TRBD2. CDR1 and CDR2 (germline): MGHDK, SYGVNS. CDR3 length equals 16 residues. J lost 1 base, V lost 3 bases, and 2 bases had no gene match.

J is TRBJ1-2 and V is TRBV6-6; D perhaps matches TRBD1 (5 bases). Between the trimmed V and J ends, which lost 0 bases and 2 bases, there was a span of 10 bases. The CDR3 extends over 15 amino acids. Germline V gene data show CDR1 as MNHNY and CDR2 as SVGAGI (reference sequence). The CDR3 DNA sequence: TGTGCCAGCAGTTACTCCCCGACAGAAAACTATGGCTACACCTTC. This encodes CASSYSPTENYGYTF.

The CDR3 coding sequence is TGTGCCAGCAGCTTAGCGCGAATAGCTGGCGAGCAGTACTTC. Its protein is CASSLARIAGEQYF. The rearrangement joins TRBV7-2 to TRBJ2-7, with D uncertain. The CDR3 loop spans 14 amino acids. CDR1 and CDR2 from the germline V gene are SGHTA and FQGNSA. Trimming left V 0 bases short and J 6 bases short, with 12 bases between.

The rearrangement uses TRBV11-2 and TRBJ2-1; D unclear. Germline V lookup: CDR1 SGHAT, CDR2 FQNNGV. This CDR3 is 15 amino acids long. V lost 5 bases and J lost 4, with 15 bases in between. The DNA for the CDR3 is TGTGCCAGCAGCCCCGGGCCTACCATATACAATGAGCAGTTCTTC. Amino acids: CASSPGPTIYNEQFF. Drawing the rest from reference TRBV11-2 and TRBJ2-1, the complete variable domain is EAGVAQSPRYKIIEKRQSVAFWCNPISGHATLYWYQQILGQGPKLLIQFQNNGVVDDSQLPKDRFSAERLKGVDSTLKIQPAKLEDSAVYLCASSPGPTIYNEQFFGPGTRLTVL.

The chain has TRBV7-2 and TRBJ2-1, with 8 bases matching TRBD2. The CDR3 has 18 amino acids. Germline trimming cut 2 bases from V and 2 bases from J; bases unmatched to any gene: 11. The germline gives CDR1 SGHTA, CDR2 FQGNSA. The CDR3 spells CASSLTPLLGRAYNEQFF. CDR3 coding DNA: TGTGCCAGCAGCTTAACCCCCCTTCTCGGGAGGGCCTACAATGAGCAGTTCTTC.

In DNA form, the CDR3 reads TGTGCCAGTAGTATTCAGGGGGCCGCTAATGAAAAACTGTTTTTT. Its protein product is CASSIQGAANEKLFF. The chain recombines TRBV19 with TRBJ1-4; 8 bases match TRBD1. Germline lookup yields CDR1 LNHDA and CDR2 SQIVND (reference sequence). V dropped 3 bases and J dropped 3; count of bases not matched to a gene: 3. The CDR3 sequence is 15 residues long.

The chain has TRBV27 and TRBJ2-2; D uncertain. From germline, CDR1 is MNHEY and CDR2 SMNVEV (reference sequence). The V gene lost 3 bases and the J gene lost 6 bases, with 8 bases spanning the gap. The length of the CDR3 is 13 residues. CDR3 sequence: CASSFYGSGELFF. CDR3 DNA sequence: TGTGCCAGCAGTTTCTACGGGTCCGGGGAGCTGTTTTTT.

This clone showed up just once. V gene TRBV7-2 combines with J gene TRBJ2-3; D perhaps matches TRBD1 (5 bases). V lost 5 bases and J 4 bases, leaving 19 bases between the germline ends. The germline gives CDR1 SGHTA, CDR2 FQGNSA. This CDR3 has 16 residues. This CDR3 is CASSPLGPSMADTQYF. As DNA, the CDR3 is TGTGCCAGCAGCCCCCTGGGGCCCTCTATGGCAGATACGCAGTATTTT.

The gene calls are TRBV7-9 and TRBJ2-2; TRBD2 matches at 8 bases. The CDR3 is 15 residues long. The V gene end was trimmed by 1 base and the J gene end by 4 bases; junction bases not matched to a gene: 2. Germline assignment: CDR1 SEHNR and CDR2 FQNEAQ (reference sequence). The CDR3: CASSLGLAGTGELFF. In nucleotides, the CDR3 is TGTGCCAGCAGCTTAGGGCTAGCGGGCACCGGGGAGCTGTTTTTT.

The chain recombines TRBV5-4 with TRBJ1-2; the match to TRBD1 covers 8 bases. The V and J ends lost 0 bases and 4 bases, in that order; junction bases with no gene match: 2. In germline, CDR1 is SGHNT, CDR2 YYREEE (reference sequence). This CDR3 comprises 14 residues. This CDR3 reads CASSLDRGGYGYTF. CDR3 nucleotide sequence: TGTGCCAGCAGCTTGGACAGGGGGGGCTATGGCTACACCTTC.

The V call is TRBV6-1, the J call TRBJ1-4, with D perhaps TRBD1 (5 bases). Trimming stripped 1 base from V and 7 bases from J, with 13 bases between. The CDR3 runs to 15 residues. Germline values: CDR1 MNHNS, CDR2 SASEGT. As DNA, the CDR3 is TGTGCCAGCAGTGAAGAATGGGGGGTCGGTGAAAAACTGTTTTTT. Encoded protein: CASSEEWGVGEKLFF.

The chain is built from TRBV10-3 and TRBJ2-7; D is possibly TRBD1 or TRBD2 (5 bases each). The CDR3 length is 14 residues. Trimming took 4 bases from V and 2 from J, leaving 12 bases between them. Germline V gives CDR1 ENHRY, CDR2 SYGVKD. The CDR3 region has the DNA TGTGCCATCAGTGGAGGGCAGGGCCCCTACGAGCAGTACTTC. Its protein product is CAISGGQGPYEQYF.

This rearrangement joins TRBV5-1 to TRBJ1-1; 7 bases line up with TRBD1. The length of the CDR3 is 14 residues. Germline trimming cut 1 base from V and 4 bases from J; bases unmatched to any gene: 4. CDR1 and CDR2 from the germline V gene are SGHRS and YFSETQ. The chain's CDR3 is CASSLQGDGTEAFF. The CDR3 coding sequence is TGCGCCAGCAGCTTGCAGGGGGACGGCACTGAAGCTTTCTTT.

The DNA for the CDR3 is TGTGCCAGCAGCCTGGGACTAGTTGGTAATGAGCAGTTCTTC. Amino acids: CASSLGLVGNEQFF. This chain links TRBV11-3 with TRBJ2-1; the match to TRBD2 covers 8 bases. CDR1 is SGHNT, CDR2 YENEEA, per germline. Trimming removed 5 bases from V and 7 bases from J; junction bases left unmatched: 7. CDR3 length: 14 amino acids.

The CDR3 protein is CASSRDRDTQYF. CDR3 sequence (DNA): TGTGCCAGCAGTAGGGACAGGGATACGCAGTATTTT. The chain uses TRBV2 and TRBJ2-3; 8 nucleotides line up with TRBD1. The junction had 1 base not matched to a gene; V was cut back by 5 bases and J by 6 bases. This CDR3 contains 12 residues. From germline, CDR1 is SNHLY and CDR2 FYNNEI. Together with reference TRBV2 and TRBJ2-3, the CDR3 gives the full variable domain: EPEVTQTPSHQVTQMGQEVILRCVPISNHLYFYWYRQILGQKVEFLVSFYNNEISEKSEIFDDQFSVERPDGSNFTLKIRSTKLEDSAMYFCASSRDRDTQYFGPGTRLTVL.

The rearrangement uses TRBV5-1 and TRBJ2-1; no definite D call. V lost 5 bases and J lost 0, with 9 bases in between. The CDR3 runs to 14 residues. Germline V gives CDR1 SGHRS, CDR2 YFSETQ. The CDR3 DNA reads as TGCGCCAGCAGATCGAGCGACTCCTACAATGAGCAGTTCTTC. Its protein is CASRSSDSYNEQFF.